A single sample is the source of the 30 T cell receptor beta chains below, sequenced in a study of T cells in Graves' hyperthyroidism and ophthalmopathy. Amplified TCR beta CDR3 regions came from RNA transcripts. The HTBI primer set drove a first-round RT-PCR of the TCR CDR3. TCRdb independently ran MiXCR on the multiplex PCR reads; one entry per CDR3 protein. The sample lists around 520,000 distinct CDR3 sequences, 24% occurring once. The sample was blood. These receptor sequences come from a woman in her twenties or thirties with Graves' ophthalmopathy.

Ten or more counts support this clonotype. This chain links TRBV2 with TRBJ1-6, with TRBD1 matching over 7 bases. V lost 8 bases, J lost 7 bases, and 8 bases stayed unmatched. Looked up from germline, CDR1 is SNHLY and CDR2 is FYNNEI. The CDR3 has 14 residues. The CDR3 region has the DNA TGTGCCAGCGGAGAACAGGGGTTGAATTCACCCCTCCACTTT. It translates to CASGEQGLNSPLHF.

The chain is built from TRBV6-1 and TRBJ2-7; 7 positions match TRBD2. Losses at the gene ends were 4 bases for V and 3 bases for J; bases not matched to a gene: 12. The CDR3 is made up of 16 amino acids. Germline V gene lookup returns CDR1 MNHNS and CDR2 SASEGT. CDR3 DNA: TGTGCCAGCAGTGCCGGGAGGATACCGGGGGTCTACGAGCAGTACTTC. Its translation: CASSAGRIPGVYEQYF.

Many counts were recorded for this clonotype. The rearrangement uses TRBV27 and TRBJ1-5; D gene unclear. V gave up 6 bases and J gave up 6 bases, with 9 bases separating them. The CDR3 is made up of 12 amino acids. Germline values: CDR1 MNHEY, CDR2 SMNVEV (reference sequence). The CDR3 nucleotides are TGTGCCAGCAGCTTCCCGGGTCAGCCCCAGCATTTT. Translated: CASSFPGQPQHF.

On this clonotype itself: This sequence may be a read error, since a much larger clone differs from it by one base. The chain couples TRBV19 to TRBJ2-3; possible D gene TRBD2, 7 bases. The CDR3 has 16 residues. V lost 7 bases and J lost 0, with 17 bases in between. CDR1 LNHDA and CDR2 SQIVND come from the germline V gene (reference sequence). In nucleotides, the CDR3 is TGTGCCAGTACTCTCCTGGGGGGGGGCAGCACAGATACGCAGTATTTT. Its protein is CASTLLGGGSTDTQYF.

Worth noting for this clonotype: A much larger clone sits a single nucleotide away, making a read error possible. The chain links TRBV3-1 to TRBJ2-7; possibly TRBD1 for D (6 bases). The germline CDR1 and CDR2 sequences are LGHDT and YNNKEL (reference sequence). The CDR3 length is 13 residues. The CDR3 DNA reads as TGTGCCAGCAGCCAGGGGACATACTACGAGCTGTACTTC. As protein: CASSQGTYYELYF.

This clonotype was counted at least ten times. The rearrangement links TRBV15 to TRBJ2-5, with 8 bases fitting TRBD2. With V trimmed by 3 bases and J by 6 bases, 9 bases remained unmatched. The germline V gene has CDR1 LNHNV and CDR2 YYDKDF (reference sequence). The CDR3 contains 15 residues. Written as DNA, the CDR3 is TGTGCCACCAGCAGCTTGACTAGCGCCTTTCAGACCCAGTACTTC. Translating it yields CATSSLTSAFQTQYF.

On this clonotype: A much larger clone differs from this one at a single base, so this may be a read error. CDR3 sequence (DNA): TGTGTCAGCAGGACAGAGATGAACACTGAAGCTTTCTTT. Translation: CVSRTEMNTEAFF. The J gene is TRBJ1-1, the V gene TRBV2, with D tentatively TRBD1 (6 bases). CDR3 length: 13 amino acids. Germline V gives CDR1 SNHLY, CDR2 FYNNEI.

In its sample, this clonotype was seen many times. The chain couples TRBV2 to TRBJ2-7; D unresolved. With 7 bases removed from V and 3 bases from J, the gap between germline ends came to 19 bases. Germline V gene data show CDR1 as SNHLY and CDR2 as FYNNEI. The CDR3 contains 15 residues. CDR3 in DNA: TGTGCCAGCAACGAAGACCCCCGCTTCGGCTACGAGCAGTACTTC. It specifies CASNEDPRFGYEQYF.

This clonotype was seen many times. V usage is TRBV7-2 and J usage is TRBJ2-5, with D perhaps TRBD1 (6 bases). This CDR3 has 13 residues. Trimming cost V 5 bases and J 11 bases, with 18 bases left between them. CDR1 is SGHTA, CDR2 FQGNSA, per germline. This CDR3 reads CASSQGQVNLQYF. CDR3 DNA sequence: TGTGCCAGCAGCCAGGGGCAGGTTAACCTACAGTACTTC.

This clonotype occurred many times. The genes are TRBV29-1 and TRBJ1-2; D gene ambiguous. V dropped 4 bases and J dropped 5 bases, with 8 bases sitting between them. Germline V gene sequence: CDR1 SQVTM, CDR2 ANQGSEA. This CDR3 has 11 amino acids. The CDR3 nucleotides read TGCAGCGTTGGGGAACAGTATGGCTACACCTTC. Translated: CSVGEQYGYTF.

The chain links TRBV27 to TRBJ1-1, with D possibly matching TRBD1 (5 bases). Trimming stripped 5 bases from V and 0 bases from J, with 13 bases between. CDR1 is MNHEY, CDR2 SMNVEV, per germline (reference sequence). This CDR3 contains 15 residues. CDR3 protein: CASSPGRGMNTEAFF. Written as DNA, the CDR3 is TGTGCCAGCAGTCCAGGGCGGGGGATGAACACTGAAGCTTTCTTT.

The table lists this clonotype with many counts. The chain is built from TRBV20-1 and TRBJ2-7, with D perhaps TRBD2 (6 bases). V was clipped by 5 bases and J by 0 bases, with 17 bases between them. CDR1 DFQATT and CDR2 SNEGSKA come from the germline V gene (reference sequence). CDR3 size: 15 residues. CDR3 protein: CSAHPPGDSSYEQYF. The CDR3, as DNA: TGCAGTGCTCACCCCCCGGGGGATAGCTCCTACGAGCAGTACTTC.

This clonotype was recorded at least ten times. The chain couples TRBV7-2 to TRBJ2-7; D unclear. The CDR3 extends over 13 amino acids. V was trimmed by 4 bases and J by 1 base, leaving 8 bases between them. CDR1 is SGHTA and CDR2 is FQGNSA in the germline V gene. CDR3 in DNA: TGTGCCAGCAGCTCATGGGGATCCTACGAGCAGTACTTC. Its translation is CASSSWGSYEQYF.

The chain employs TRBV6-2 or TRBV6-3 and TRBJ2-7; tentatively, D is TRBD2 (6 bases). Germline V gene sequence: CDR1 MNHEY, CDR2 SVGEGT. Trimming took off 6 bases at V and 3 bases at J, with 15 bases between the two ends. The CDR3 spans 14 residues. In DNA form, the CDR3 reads TGTGCCAGCAGGACGACTAGAGAACGCTACGAGCAGTACTTC. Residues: CASRTTRERYEQYF.

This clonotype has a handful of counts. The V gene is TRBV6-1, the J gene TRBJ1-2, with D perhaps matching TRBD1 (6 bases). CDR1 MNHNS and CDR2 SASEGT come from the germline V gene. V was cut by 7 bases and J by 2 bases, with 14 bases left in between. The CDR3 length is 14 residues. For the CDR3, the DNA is TGTGCCAGCAATCGGAGGGGGTCCAACTATGGCTACACCTTC. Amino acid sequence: CASNRRGSNYGYTF.

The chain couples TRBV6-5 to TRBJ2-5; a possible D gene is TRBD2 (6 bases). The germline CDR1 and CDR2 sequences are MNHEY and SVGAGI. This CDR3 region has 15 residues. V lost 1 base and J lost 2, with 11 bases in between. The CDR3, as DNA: TGTGCCAGCAGTTACTGGGGGGTCGGTCAAGAGACCCAGTACTTC. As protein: CASSYWGVGQETQYF.

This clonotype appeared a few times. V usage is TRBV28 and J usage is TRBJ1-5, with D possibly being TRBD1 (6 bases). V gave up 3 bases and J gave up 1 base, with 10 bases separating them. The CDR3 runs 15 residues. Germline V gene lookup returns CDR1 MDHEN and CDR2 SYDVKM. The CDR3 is CASSFLTGSNQPQHF. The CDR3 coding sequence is TGTGCCAGCAGTTTCCTGACAGGAAGCAATCAGCCCCAGCATTTT.

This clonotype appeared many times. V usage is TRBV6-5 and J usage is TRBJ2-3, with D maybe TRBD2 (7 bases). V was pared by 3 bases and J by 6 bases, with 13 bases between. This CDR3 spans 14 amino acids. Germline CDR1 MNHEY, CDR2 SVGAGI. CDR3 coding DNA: TGTGCCAGCAGTTATGGGGGGGCCCACGATACGCAGTATTTT. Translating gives CASSYGGAHDTQYF.

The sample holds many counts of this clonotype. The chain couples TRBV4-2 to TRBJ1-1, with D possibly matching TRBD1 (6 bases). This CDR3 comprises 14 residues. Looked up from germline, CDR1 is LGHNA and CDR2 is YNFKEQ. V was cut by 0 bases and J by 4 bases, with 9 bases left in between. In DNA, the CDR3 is TGTGCCAGCAGCCAAGAACGAGGGGGCACTGAAGCTTTCTTT. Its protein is CASSQERGGTEAFF.

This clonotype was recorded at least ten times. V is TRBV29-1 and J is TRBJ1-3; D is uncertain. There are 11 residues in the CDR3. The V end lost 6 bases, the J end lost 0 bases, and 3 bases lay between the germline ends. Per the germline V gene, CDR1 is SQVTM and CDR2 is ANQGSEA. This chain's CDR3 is CSVYSGNTIYF. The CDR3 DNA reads TGCAGCGTATACTCTGGAAACACCATATATTTT.

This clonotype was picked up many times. Here the CDR3 reads CASSSSQGGRGYGYTF. The CDR3 DNA follows: TGTGCCAGCAGTTCATCCCAGGGGGGACGAGGCTATGGCTACACCTTC. The chain carries TRBV27 and TRBJ1-2; 7 bases are shared with TRBD1. The CDR3 extends over 16 amino acids. CDR1 and CDR2 from the germline V gene are MNHEY and SMNVEV (reference sequence). V lost 4 bases, J lost 4 bases, and 12 bases stayed unmatched.

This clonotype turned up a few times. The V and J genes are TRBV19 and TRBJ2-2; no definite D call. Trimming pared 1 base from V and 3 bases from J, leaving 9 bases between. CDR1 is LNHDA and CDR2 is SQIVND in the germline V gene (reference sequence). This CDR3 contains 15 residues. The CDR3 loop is CASSIVSLDTGELFF. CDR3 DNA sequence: TGTGCCAGTAGTATAGTATCGCTGGACACCGGGGAGCTGTTTTTT.

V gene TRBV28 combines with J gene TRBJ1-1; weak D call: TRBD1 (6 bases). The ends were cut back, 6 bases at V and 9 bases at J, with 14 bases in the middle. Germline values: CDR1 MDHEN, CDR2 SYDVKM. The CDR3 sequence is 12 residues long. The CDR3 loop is CASSFEGGQAFF. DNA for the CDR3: TGTGCCAGCAGCTTCGAGGGGGGGCAAGCTTTCTTT.

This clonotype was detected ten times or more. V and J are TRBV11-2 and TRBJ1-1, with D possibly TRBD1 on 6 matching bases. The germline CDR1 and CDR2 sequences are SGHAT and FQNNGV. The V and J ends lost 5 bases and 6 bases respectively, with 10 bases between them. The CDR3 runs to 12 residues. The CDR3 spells CASSESGAEAFF. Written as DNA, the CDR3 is TGTGCCAGCAGCGAGTCAGGGGCTGAAGCTTTCTTT. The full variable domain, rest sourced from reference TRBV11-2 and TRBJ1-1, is EAGVAQSPRYKIIEKRQSVAFWCNPISGHATLYWYQQILGQGPKLLIQFQNNGVVDDSQLPKDRFSAERLKGVDSTLKIQPAKLEDSAVYLCASSESGAEAFFGQGTRLTVV.

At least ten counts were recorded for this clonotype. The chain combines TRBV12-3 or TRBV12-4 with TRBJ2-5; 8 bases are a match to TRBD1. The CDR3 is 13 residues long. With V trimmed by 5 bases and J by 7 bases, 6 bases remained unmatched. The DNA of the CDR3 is TGTGCCAGCAGTCCGACAGGGGATGGGACCCAGTACTTC. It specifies CASSPTGDGTQYF.

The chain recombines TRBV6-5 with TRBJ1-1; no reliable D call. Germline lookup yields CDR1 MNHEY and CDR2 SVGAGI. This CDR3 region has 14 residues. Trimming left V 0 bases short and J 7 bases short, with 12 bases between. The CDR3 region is CASSYSGRILEAFF. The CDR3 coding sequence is TGTGCCAGCAGTTACTCCGGGCGGATACTTGAAGCTTTCTTT.

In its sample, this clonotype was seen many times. The CDR3 DNA reads as TGTGCCAGCAGCCCTACGACACCCAGCTATGGCTACACCTTC. Its translation is CASSPTTPSYGYTF. This chain links TRBV12-3 or TRBV12-4 with TRBJ1-2; D unresolved. The V end lost 6 bases, the J end lost 4 bases, and 15 bases lay between the germline ends. There are 14 residues in the CDR3.

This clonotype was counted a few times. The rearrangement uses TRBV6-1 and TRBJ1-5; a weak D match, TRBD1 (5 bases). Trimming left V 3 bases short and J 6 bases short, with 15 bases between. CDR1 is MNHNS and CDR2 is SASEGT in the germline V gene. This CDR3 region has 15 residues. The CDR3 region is CASSDDRQGSQPQHF. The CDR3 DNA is TGTGCCAGCAGTGACGACCGTCAGGGTTCTCAGCCCCAGCATTTT.

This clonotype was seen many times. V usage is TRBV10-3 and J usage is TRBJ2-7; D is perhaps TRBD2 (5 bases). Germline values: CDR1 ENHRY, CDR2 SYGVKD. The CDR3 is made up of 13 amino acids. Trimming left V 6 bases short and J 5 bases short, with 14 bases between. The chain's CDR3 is CAIRLGDGNEQYF. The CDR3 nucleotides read TGTGCCATCAGGTTGGGAGACGGCAACGAGCAGTACTTC.

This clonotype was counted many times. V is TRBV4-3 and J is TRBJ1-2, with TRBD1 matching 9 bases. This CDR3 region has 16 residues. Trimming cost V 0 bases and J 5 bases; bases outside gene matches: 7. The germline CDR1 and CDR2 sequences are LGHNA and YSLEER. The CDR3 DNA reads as TGCGCCAGCAGCCAAGATACAGACAGGGGGATTTATGGCTACACCTTC. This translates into CASSQDTDRGIYGYTF.